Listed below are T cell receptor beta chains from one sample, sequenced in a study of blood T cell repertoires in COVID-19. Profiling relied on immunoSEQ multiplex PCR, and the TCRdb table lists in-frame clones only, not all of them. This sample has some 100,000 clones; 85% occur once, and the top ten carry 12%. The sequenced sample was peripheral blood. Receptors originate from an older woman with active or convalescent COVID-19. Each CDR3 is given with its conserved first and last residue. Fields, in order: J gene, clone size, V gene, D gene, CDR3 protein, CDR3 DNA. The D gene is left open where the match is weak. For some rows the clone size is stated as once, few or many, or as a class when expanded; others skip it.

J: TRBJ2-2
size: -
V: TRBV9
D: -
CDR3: CASSVGRSNTGELFF
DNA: TGTGCCAGCAGCGTAGGCAGGTCGAACACCGGGGAGCTGTTTTTT

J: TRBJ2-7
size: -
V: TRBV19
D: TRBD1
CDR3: CASIPGQGSYEQYF
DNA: TGTGCCAGTATCCCGGGACAGGGGTCCTACGAGCAGTACTTC

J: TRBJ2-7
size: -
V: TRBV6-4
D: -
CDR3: CASKTGLVYEQYF
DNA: TGTGCCAGCAAGACGGGACTCGTCTACGAGCAGTACTTC

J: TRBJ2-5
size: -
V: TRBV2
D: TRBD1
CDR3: CASKGQGETQYF
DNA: TGTGCCAGCAAAGGACAGGGAGAGACCCAGTACTTC

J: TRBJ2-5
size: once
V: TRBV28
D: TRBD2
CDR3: CASSSTGGGGQETQYF
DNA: TGTGCCAGCAGTTCCACTGGCGGCGGGGGGCAAGAGACCCAGTACTTC

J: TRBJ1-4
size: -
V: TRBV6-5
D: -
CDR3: CASSPGSLGEEKLFF
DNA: TGTGCCAGCAGTCCGGGTTCTCTTGGGGAGGAAAAACTGTTTTTT

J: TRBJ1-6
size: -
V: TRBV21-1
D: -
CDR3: CASINDPGTGKVLHF
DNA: TGTGCCAGCATCAACGACCCTGGGACAGGCAAAGTACTCCACTTT

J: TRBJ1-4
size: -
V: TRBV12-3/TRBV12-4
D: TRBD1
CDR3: CASGQGAGEKLFF
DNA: TGTGCCAGCGGGCAGGGGGCGGGAGAAAAACTGTTTTTT

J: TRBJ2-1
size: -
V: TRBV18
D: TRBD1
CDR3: CASSLRQGVGEQFF
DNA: TGTGCCAGCTCGCTCCGACAGGGTGTCGGTGAGCAGTTCTTC

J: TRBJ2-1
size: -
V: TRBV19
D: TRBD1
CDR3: CASSIVQGANNEQFF
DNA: TGTGCCAGTAGTATAGTGCAGGGGGCTAACAATGAGCAGTTCTTC

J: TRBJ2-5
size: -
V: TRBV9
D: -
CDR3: CASSVGDSQGGKETQYF
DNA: TGTGCCAGCAGCGTAGGAGATTCACAGGGTGGAAAGGAGACCCAGTACTTC

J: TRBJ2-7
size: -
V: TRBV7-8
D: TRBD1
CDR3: CASSWGQGYEQYF
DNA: TGTGCCAGCAGCTGGGGACAGGGTTACGAGCAGTACTTC

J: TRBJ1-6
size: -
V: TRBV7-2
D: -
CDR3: CASSLSTSAFSPLHF
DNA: TGTGCCAGCAGCTTATCCACCTCTGCGTTCTCACCCCTCCACTTT

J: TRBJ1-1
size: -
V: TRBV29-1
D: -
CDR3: CSVVGGVNAEAFF
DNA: TGCAGCGTTGTAGGAGGGGTTAACGCTGAAGCTTTCTTT

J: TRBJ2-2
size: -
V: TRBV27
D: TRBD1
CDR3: CASSPPWGQGDTGELFF
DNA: TGTGCCAGCAGCCCCCCCTGGGGACAGGGGGACACCGGGGAGCTGTTTTTT

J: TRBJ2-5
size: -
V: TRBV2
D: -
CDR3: CASSGRGPQETQYF
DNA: TGTGCCAGCAGTGGGAGGGGGCCCCAAGAGACCCAGTACTTC

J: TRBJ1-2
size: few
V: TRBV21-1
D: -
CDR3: CASSTDFGTDGYTF
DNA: TGTGCCAGCAGCACAGACTTCGGGACAGATGGCTACACCTTC

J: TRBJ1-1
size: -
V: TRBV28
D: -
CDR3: CASQGYQNTEAFF
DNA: TGTGCCAGCCAGGGGTACCAGAACACTGAAGCTTTCTTT

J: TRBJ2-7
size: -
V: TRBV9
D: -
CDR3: CASTPRAQGETYEQYF
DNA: TGTGCCAGCACCCCAAGAGCCCAGGGTGAAACCTACGAGCAGTACTTC

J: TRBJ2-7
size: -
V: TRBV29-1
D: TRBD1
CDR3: CSVEDPDRREQYF
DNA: TGCAGCGTTGAAGATCCGGACAGGCGGGAGCAGTACTTC

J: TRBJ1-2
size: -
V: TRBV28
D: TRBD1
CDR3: CASSLRTGAPDGYTF
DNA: TGTGCCAGCAGTTTACGGACAGGGGCCCCGGATGGCTACACCTTC

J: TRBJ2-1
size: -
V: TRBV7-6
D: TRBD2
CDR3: CASSSAALADNEQFF
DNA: TGTGCCAGCAGCTCCGCCGCGCTAGCGGACAATGAGCAGTTCTTC

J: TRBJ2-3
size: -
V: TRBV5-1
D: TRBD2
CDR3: CASSLATTSGGLDTQYF
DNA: TGCGCCAGCAGCTTGGCCACAACTAGCGGGGGGCTGGATACGCAGTATTTT

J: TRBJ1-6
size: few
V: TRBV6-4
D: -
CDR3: CASSDGQYSPLHF
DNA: TGTGCCAGCAGTGACGGGCAGTATTCACCCCTCCACTTT

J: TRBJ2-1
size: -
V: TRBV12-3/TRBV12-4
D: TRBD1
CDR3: CASSPSGQQVQFF
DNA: TGTGCCAGCAGTCCCTCGGGACAGCAGGTGCAGTTCTTC

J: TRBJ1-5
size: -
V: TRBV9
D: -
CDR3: CASSSGVNNQPQHF
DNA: TGTGCCAGCAGCTCGGGGGTCAACAATCAGCCCCAGCATTTT

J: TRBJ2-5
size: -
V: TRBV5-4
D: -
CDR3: CASSLHNQETQYF
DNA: TGTGCCAGCAGCTTGCACAACCAAGAGACCCAGTACTTC

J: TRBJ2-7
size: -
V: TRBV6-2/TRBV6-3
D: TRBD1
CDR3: CASSYTGVAYEQYF
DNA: TGTGCCAGCAGTTACACAGGGGTGGCCTACGAGCAGTACTTC

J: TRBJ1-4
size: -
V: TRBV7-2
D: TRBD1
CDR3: CASSLRGRNEKLFF
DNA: TGTGCCAGCAGCCTCAGGGGGCGGAATGAAAAACTGTTTTTT

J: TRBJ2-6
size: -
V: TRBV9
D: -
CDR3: CASSVGATGANVLTF
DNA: TGTGCCAGCAGCGTAGGAGCGACTGGGGCCAACGTCCTGACTTTC

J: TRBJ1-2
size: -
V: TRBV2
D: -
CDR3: CASSLSWGYTF
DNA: TGTGCCAGCAGTTTGAGTTGGGGCTACACCTTC

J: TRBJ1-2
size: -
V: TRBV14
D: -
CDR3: CASSEDPNYGYTF
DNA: TGTGCCAGCAGCGAGGATCCTAACTATGGCTACACCTTC

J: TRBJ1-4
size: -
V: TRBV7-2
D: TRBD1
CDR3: CASSSQGWGEKLFF
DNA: TGTGCCAGCAGCTCACAGGGGTGGGGTGAAAAACTGTTTTTT

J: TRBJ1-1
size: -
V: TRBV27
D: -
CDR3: CASSTGTLNTEAFF
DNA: TGTGCCAGCAGTACAGGGACCTTGAACACTGAAGCTTTCTTT

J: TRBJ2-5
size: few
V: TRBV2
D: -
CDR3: CASSVFYSQETQYF
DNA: TGTGCCAGCAGTGTCTTCTACAGCCAAGAGACCCAGTACTTC

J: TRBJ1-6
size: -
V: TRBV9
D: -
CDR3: CASSPRQATGTLHF
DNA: TGTGCCAGCAGCCCCAGACAGGCCACAGGGACCCTCCACTTT

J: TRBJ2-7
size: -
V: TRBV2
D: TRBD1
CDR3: CASRGQQDTYEQYF
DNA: TGTGCCAGCAGGGGACAGCAAGACACCTACGAGCAGTACTTC

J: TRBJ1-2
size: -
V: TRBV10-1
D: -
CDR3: CASRTDHYGYTF
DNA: TGCGCCAGCAGGACTGACCACTATGGCTACACCTTC

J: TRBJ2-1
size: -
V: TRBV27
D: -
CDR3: CASRGLANNEQFF
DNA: TGTGCCAGCAGAGGGCTAGCGAACAATGAGCAGTTCTTC

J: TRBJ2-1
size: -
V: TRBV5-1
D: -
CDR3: CASSLYNNEQFF
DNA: TGCGCCAGCAGCTTGTATAACAATGAGCAGTTCTTC

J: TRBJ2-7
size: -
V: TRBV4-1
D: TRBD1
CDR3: CASSQTGFFTYEQYF
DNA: TGCGCCAGCAGCCAGACAGGGTTTTTTACCTACGAGCAGTACTTC

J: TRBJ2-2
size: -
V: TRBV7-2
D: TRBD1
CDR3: CASSLRTGNTGELFF
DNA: TGTGCCAGCAGCTTAAGGACAGGCAACACCGGGGAGCTGTTTTTT

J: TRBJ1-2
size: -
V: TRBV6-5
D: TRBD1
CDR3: CASRPGTGLYYGYTF
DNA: TGTGCCAGCAGACCCGGGACAGGGCTATACTATGGCTACACCTTC

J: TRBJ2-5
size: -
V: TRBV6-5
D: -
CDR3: CASSPLSGETQYF
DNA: TGTGCCAGCAGTCCTTTATCCGGGGAGACCCAGTACTTC

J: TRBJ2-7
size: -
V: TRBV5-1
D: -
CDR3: CASSLEAQDEQYF
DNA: TGCGCCAGCAGCTTGGAGGCCCAGGACGAGCAGTACTTC

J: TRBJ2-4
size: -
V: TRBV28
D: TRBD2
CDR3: CASSSGTSSSKNIQYF
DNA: TGTGCCAGCAGCTCCGGGACTAGCTCGTCCAAAAACATTCAGTACTTC

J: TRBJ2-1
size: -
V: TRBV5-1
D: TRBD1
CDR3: CASSVSGTGGAWAYEQFF
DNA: TGCGCCAGCAGCGTATCCGGGACAGGGGGCGCGTGGGCCTATGAGCAGTTCTTC

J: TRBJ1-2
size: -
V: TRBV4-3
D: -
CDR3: CASARTTGLTYGYTF
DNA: TGCGCCAGCGCTAGAACGACGGGACTAACTTATGGCTACACCTTC

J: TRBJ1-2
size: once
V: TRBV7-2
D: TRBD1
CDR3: CASSSYDRVDGYTF
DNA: TGTGCCAGCAGCTCCTACGACAGGGTTGATGGCTACACCTTC

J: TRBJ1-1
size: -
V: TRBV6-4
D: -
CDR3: CASSATGNTEAFF
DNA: TGTGCCAGCAGTGCGACAGGGAACACTGAAGCTTTCTTT

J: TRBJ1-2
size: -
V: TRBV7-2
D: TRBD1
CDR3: CASSPGTAAQSFYGYTF
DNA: TGTGCCAGCAGCCCTGGGACAGCGGCCCAATCCTTCTATGGCTACACCTTC

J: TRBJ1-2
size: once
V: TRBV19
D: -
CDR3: CASSIDHREGVYGYTF
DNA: TGTGCCAGTAGTATAGATCACAGGGAAGGGGTCTATGGCTACACCTTC

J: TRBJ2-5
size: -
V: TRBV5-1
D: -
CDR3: CASSFLQETQYF
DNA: TGCGCCAGCAGTTTTCTACAAGAGACCCAGTACTTC

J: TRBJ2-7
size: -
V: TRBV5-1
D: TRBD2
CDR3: CASSSVAGVNEQYF
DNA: TGCGCCAGCAGCTCGGTAGCGGGGGTCAACGAGCAGTACTTC

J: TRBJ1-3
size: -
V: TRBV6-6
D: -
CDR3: CASSYSAGNTIYF
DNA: TGTGCCAGCAGTTACTCGGCCGGAAACACCATATATTTT

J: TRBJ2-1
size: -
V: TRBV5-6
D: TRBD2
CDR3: CASSEIGASGGSSYNEQFF
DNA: TGTGCCAGCAGCGAAATTGGTGCTAGCGGGGGCTCTTCCTACAATGAGCAGTTCTTC

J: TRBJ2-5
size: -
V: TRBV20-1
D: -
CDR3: CSASDPRQGRGETQYF
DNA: TGCAGTGCTAGTGACCCCCGACAGGGGAGGGGAGAGACCCAGTACTTC

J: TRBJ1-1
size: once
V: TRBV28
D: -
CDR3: CASLSGQSNTEAFF
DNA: TGTGCCAGCTTGAGTGGACAGTCGAACACTGAAGCTTTCTTT

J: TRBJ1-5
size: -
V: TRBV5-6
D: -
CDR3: CASSFGGINQPQHF
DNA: TGTGCCAGCAGCTTTGGGGGGATTAATCAGCCCCAGCATTTT